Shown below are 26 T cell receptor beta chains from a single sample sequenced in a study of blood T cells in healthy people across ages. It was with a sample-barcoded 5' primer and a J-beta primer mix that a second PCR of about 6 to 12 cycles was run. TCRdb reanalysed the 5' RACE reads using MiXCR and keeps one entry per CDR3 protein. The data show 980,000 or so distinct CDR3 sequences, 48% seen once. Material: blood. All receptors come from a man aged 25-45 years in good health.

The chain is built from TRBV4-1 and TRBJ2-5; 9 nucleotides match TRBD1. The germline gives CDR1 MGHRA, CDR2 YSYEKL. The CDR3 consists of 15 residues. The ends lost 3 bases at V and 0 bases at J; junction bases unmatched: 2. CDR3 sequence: CASSQGTGYQETQYF. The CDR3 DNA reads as TGCGCCAGCAGCCAGGGGACAGGGTACCAAGAGACCCAGTACTTC.

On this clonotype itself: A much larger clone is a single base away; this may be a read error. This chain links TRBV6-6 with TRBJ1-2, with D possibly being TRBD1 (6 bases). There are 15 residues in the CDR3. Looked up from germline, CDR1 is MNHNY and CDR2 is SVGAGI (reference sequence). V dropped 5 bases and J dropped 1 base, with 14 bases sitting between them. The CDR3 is CASSPGQSLNYGYTF. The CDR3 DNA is TGTGCCAGCAGTCCTGGACAGAGCCTTAACTATGGCTACACCTTC.

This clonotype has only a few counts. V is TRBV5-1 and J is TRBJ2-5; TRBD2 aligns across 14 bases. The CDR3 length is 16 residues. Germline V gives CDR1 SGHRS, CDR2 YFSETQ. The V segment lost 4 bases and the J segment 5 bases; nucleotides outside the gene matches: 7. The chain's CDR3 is CASSRTTSGGAETQYF. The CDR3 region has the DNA TGCGCCAGCAGCCGTACGACTAGCGGGGGGGCGGAGACCCAGTACTTC.

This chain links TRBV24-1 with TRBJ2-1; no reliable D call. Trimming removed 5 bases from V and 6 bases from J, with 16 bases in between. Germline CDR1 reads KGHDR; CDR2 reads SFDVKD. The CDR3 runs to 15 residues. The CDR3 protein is CATSVNRPTFNEQFF. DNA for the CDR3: TGTGCCACCAGTGTTAACAGACCAACCTTCAATGAGCAGTTCTTC.

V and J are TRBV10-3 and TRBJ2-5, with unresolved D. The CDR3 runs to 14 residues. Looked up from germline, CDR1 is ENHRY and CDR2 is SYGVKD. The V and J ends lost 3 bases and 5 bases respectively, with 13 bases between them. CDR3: CAISEAMRSETQYF. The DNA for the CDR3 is TGTGCCATCAGTGAAGCGATGAGGTCCGAGACCCAGTACTTC.

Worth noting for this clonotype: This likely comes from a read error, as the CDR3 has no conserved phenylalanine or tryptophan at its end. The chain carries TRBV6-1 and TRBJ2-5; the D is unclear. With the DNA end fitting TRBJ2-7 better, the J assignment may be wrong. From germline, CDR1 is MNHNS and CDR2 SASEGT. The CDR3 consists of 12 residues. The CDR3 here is CASSPRGYEQYL. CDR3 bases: TGTGCCAGCAGTCCTCGTGGCTACGAGCAGTACCTC.

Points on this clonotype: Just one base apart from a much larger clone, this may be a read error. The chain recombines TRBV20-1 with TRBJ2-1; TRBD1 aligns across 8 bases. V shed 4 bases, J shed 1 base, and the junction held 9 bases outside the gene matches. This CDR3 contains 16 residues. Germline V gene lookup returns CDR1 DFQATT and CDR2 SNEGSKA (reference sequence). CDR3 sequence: CSAIEQTGASYNEQFF. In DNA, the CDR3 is TGCAGTGCTATCGAACAGACAGGGGCTTCCTACAATGAGCAGTTCTTC.

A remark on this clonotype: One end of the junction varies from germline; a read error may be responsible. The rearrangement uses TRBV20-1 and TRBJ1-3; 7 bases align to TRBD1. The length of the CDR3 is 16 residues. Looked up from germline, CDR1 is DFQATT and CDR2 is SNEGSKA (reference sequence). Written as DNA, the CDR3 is TGCGGTGCTAGAAGAGGGGGCAAGAGCTCTGGAAACACCATATATTTT. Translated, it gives CGARRGGKSSGNTIYF.

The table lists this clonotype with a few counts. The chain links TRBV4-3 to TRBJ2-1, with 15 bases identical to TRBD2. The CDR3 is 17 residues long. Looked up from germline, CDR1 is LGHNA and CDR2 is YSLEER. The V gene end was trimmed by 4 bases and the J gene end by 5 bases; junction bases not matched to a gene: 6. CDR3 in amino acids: CASSLRTSGGANNEQFF. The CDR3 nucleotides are TGCGCCAGCAGCCTTCGGACTAGCGGGGGGGCGAACAATGAGCAGTTCTTC.

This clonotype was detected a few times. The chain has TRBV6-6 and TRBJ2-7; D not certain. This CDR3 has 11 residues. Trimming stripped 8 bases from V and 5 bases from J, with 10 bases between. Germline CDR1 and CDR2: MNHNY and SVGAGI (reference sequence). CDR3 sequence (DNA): TGTGCCAGCGGTTTGGTTCACGAGCAGTACTTC. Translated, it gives CASGLVHEQYF.

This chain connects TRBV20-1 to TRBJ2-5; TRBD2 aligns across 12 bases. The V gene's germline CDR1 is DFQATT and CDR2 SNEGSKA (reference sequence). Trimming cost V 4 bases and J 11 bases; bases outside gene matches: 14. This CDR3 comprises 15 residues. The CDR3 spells CSAKTSGRLYNEQYF. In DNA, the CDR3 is TGCAGTGCTAAGACTAGCGGGAGACTTTACAATGAGCAGTACTTC.

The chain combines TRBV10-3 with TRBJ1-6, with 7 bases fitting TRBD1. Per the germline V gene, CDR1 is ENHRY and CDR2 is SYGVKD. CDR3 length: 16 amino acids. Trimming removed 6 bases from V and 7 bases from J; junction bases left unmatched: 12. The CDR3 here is CAISPSQGQGNSPLHF. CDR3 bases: TGTGCCATCAGCCCCTCACAGGGGCAGGGGAATTCACCCCTCCACTTT.

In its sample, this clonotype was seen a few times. As DNA, the CDR3 is TGCAGTGCTAGCGCCGGACAGCATTTCACAGATACGCAGTATTTT. It specifies CSASAGQHFTDTQYF. The chain combines TRBV20-1 with TRBJ2-3, with TRBD1 as a possible D gene (6 bases). Germline values: CDR1 DFQATT, CDR2 SNEGSKA (reference sequence). Trimming removed 3 bases at V and 2 bases at J, with 15 bases between. The CDR3 runs 15 residues.

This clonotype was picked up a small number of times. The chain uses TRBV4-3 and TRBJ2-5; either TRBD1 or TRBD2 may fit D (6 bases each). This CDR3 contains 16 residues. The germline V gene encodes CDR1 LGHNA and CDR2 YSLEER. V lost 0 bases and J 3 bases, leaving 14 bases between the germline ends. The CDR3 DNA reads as TGCGCCAGCAGCCAAGATCTAACGGGGGCCGAAGAGACCCAGTACTTC. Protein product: CASSQDLTGAEETQYF.

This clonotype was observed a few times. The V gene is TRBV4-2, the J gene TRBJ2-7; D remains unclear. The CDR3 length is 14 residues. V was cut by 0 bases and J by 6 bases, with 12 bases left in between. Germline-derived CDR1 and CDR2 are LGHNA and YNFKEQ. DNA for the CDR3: TGTGCCAGCAGCCAAGATCTAACCCGCGTCGAGCAGTACTTC. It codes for CASSQDLTRVEQYF.

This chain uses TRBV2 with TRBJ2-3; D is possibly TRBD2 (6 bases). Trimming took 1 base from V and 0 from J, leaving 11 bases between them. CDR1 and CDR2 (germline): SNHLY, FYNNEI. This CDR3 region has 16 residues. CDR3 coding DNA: TGTGCCAGCAGTGAAGGGGAGGACCCCAGCACAGATACGCAGTATTTT. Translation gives CASSEGEDPSTDTQYF.

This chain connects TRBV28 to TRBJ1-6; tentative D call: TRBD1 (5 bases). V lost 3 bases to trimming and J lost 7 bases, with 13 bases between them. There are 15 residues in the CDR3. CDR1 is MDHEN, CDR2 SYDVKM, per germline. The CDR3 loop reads CASSFGGTANSPLHF. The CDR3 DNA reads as TGTGCCAGCAGTTTCGGTGGGACCGCAAATTCACCCCTCCACTTT.

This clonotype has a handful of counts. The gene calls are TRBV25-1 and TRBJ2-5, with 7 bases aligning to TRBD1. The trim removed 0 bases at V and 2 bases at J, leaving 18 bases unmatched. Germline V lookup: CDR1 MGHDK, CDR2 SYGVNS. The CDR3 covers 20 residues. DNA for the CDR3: TGTGCCAGCAGTGAATATCGTCGGAGACAAGGACAGGAGATACAAGAGACCCAGTACTTC. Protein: CASSEYRRRQGQEIQETQYF.

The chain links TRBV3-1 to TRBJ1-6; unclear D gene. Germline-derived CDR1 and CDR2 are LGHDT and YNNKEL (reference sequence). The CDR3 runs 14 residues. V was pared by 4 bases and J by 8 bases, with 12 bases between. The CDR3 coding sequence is TGTGCCAGCAGCCCCTCGATGGGCGATTCACCCCTCCACTTT. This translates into CASSPSMGDSPLHF.

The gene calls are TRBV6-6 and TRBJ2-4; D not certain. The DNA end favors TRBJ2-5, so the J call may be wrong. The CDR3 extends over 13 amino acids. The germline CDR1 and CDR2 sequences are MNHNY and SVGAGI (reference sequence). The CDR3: CASRRVGQETQYF. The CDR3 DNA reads TGTGCCAGCAGAAGGGTGGGACAAGAGACCCAGTACTTC.

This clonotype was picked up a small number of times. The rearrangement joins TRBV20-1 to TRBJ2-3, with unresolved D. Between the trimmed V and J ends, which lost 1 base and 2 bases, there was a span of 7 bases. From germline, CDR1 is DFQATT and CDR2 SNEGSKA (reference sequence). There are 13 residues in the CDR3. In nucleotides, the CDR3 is TGCAGTGCTAGAGGGCATACCACAGATACGCAGTATTTT. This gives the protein CSARGHTTDTQYF.

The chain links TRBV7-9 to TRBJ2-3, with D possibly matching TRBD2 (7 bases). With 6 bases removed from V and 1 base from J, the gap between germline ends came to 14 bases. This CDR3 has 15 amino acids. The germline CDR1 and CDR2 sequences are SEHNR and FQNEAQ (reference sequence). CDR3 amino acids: CASRPAGAGTDTQYF. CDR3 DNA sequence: TGTGCCAGCAGGCCTGCGGGGGCGGGCACAGATACGCAGTATTTT.

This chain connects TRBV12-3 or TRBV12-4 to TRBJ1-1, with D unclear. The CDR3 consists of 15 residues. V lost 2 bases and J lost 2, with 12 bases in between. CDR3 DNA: TGTGCCAGCAGTTTAAACCTGGGCCTTAACACTGAAGCTTTCTTT. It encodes CASSLNLGLNTEAFF.

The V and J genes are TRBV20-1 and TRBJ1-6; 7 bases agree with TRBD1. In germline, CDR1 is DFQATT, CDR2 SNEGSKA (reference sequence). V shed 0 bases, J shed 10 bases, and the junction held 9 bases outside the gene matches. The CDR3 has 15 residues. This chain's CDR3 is CSAREWNRGSSPLHF. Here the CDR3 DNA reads TGCAGTGCTAGAGAATGGAACAGGGGCTCCTCACCCCTCCACTTT.

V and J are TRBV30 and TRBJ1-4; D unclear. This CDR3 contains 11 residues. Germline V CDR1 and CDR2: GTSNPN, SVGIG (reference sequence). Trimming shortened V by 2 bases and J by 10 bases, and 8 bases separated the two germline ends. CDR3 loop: CAWSKGGKLFF. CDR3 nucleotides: TGTGCCTGGAGTAAGGGCGGAAAACTGTTTTTT.

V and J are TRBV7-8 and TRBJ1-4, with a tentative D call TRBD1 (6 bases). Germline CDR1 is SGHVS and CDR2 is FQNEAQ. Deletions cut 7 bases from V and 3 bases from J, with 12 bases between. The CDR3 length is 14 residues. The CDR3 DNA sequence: TGTGCCAGCACTCCGAGGGGGTCTAATGAAAAACTGTTTTTT. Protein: CASTPRGSNEKLFF.